This record concerns one T cell receptor (beta chain) sequence. Its antigen remains unidentified. Though nominally healthy at sampling, donors likely had unrecorded immune exposures. This sample was taken from a study of cytomegalovirus exposure and HLA in healthy donors. V gave up 3 bases and J gave up 3 bases, with 16 bases separating them. The CDR3 has 15 amino acids. Germline loops: CDR1 SGHNT, CDR2 YYREEE (reference sequence). The PCR was carried out with 60 Vbeta primers and 13 Jbeta primers. This table comes from immunoSEQ multiplex PCR, and its TCRdb copy is limited to in-frame clones, with some not included. The data contain about 150,000 clones, 82% of them singletons. Study-level findings and limits: Excluded: some indistinguishable V segments such as TRBV6-2 and TRBV6-3.

The sequencing sample was made of PBMCs. J is TRBJ2-7 and V is TRBV5-4, with a weak D call TRBD2 (5 bases). The clonotype comes from a woman in her 50s in good health and CMV-seropositive. The CDR3 region is CASSSGQSGNYEQYF. As DNA, the CDR3 is TGTGCCAGCAGCTCGGGTCAATCGGGGAACTACGAGCAGTACTTC.